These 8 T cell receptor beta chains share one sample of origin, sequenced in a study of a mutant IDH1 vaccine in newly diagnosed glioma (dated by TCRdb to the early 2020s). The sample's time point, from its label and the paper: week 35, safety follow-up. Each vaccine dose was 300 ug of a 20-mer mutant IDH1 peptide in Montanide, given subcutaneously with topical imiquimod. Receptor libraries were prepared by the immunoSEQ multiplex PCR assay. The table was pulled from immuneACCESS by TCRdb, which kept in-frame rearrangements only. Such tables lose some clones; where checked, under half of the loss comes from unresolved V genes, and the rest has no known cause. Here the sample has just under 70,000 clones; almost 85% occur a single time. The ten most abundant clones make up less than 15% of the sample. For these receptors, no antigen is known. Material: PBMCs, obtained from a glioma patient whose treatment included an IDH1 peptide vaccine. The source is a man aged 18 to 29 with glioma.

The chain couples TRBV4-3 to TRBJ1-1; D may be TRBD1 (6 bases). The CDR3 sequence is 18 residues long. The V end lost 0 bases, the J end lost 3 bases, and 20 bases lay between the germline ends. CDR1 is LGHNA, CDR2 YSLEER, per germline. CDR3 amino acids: CASSQDQIRDTEHTEAFF. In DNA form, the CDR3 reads TGCGCCAGCAGCCAAGATCAAATCCGGGACACAGAGCACACTGAAGCTTTCTTT.

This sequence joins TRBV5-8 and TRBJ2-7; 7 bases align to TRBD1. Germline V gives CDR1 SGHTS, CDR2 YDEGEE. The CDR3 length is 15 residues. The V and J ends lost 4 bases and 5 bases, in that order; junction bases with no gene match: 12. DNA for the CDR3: TGTGCCAGCAGCACCTTACAGGGGTCGGAGAACGAGCAGTACTTC. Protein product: CASSTLQGSENEQYF.

The CDR3 nucleotides read TGTGCCAGCAGTGAAGGTAGTCAGAGATACACAGATACGCAGTATTTT. Residues: CASSEGSQRYTDTQYF. The chain couples TRBV2 to TRBJ2-3, with D unclear. V lost 1 base and J lost 2, with 13 bases in between. The CDR3 contains 16 residues. Looked up from germline, CDR1 is SNHLY and CDR2 is FYNNEI.

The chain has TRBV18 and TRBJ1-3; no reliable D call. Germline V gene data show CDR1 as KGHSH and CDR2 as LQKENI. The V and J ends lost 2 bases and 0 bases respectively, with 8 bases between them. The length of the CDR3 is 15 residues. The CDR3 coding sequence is TGTGCCAGCTCACCAGAGACAATCTCTGGAAACACCATATATTTT. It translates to CASSPETISGNTIYF.

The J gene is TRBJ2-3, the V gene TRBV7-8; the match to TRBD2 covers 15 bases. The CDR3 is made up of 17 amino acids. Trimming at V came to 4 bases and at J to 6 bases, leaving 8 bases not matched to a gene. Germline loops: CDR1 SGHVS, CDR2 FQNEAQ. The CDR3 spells CASSSYPGTSGGDTQYF. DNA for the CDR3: TGTGCCAGCAGCTCCTACCCTGGGACTAGCGGGGGGGATACGCAGTATTTT. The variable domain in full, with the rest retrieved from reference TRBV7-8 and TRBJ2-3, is GAGVSQSPRYKVAKRGQDVALRCDPISGHVSLFWYQQALGQGPEFLTYFQNEAQLDKSGLPSDRFFAERPEGSVSTLKIQRTQQEDSAVYLCASSSYPGTSGGDTQYFGPGTRLTVL.

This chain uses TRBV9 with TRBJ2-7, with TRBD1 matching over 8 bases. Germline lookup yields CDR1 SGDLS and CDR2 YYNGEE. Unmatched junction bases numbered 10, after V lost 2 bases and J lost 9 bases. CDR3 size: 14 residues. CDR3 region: CASSVGTGSETQYF. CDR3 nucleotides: TGTGCCAGCAGCGTCGGGACAGGTTCCGAAACGCAGTACTTC.

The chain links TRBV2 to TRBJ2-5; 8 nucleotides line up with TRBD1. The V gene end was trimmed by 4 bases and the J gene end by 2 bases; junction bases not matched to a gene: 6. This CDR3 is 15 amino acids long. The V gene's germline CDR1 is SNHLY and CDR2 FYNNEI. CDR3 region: CASSGQGLRQETQYF. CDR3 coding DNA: TGTGCCAGCAGTGGACAGGGGTTACGGCAAGAGACCCAGTACTTC.

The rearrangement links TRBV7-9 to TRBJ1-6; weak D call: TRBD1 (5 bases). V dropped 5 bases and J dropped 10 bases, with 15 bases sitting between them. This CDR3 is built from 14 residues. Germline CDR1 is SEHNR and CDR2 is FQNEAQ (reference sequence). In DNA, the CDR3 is TGTGCCAGCAGCGGAAACATTGGGGGATCACCCCTCCACTTT. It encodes CASSGNIGGSPLHF. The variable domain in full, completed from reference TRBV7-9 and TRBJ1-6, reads DTGVSQNPRHKITKRGQNVTFRCDPISEHNRLYWYRQTLGQGPEFLTYFQNEAQLEKSRLLSDRFSAERPKGSFSTLEIQRTEQGDSAMYLCASSGNIGGSPLHFGNGTRLTVT.